This passage covers 27 T cell receptor beta chains from one sample sequenced in a study of siplizumab effects on memory and regulatory T cells. TCRdb's copy holds only in-frame clones and misses some; the assay was immunoSEQ multiplex PCR. This sample has approximately 75,000 clones; 93% occur once, and the top ten carry 5%. Sequenced sample: CD8+ T cells sorted from blood. Receptors originate from a human donor in good health.

CDR3 sequence (DNA): TGTGCCACCAAGACAGGAACTAGCACAGATACGCAGTATTTT. Protein: CATKTGTSTDTQYF. The V call is TRBV15, the J call TRBJ2-3, with a possible D match to TRBD1 (6 bases). This CDR3 has 14 residues. Per the germline V gene, CDR1 is LNHNV and CDR2 is YYDKDF (reference sequence). Between the trimmed V and J ends, which lost 7 bases and 0 bases, there was a span of 11 bases.

The rearrangement joins TRBV2 to TRBJ2-3; D ambiguous. Trimming took 3 bases from V and 5 from J, leaving 12 bases between them. The germline gives CDR1 SNHLY, CDR2 FYNNEI. This CDR3 has 14 residues. DNA for the CDR3: TGTGCCAGCAGTGATATCGCCGCGAGAGATACGCAGTATTTT. Translated, it gives CASSDIAARDTQYF.

The rearrangement uses TRBV5-5 and TRBJ2-2; weak D call: TRBD1 (6 bases). This CDR3 spans 15 amino acids. Germline assignment: CDR1 SGHKS and CDR2 YYEKEE (reference sequence). Trimming cost V 1 base and J 4 bases, with 11 bases left between them. The CDR3 sequence: CASSLWQGFTGELFF. The CDR3 nucleotides are TGTGCCAGCAGCTTGTGGCAGGGGTTCACCGGGGAGCTGTTTTTT.

V usage is TRBV5-1 and J usage is TRBJ1-2, with unresolved D. The V end lost 4 bases, the J end lost 5 bases, and 18 bases lay between the germline ends. Germline V CDR1 and CDR2: SGHRS, YFSETQ. The CDR3 has 15 residues. The CDR3 reads CASSPDEGMGYGYTF. CDR3 DNA sequence: TGCGCCAGCAGCCCTGATGAAGGGATGGGGTATGGCTACACCTTC.

The V gene is TRBV27, the J gene TRBJ2-7, with 8 bases matching TRBD1. Unmatched junction bases numbered 12, after V lost 2 bases and J lost 0 bases. Germline CDR1 reads MNHEY; CDR2 reads SMNVEV (reference sequence). The CDR3 is made up of 18 amino acids. The CDR3 DNA is TGTGCCAGCAGTTTAAGTTTTTTTGGGACAGGCCTCTCCTACGAGCAGTACTTC. Translated, it gives CASSLSFFGTGLSYEQYF.

The chain has TRBV28 and TRBJ2-3; 7 bases are shared with TRBD2. Germline trimming cut 6 bases from V and 2 bases from J; bases unmatched to any gene: 8. Germline V gene lookup returns CDR1 MDHEN and CDR2 SYDVKM. The CDR3 length is 15 residues. The CDR3 sequence is CASRTRAGPTDTQYF. DNA of the CDR3: TGTGCCAGCAGGACGAGAGCGGGGCCCACAGATACGCAGTATTTT.

This clone was recorded only once. The chain recombines TRBV2 with TRBJ2-1, with no clear D. V was cut by 4 bases and J by 5 bases, with 9 bases left in between. The germline V gene has CDR1 SNHLY and CDR2 FYNNEI. The CDR3 covers 13 residues. The DNA of the CDR3 is TGTGCCAGCAGTGTTGGGATGAACAATGAGCAGTTCTTC. Encoded protein: CASSVGMNNEQFF.

This sequence joins TRBV5-4 and TRBJ2-3; D is undetermined. V was shortened by 0 bases and J by 4 bases, with 9 bases between the two germline ends. The CDR3 is 14 residues long. Germline V gene sequence: CDR1 SGHNT, CDR2 YYREEE (reference sequence). The CDR3 coding sequence is TGTGCCAGCAGCTTGGGTGATCTACCAGATACGCAGTATTTT. Its translation: CASSLGDLPDTQYF.

Regarding this clone: Germline is not matched at one junction end, which may reflect a read error. The chain employs TRBV5-4 and TRBJ1-1, with D perhaps matching TRBD1 (5 bases). Germline V gene sequence: CDR1 SGHNT, CDR2 YYREEE (reference sequence). The length of the CDR3 is 10 residues. This chain's CDR3 is CASSPAEGIF. The CDR3 DNA reads as TGTGCCAGCAGCCCAGCGGAGGGGATCTTT.

The genes are TRBV4-1 and TRBJ2-1; 8 nucleotides line up with TRBD1. V shed 0 bases, J shed 2 bases, and the junction held 12 bases outside the gene matches. The germline V gene has CDR1 MGHRA and CDR2 YSYEKL. This CDR3 contains 19 residues. The CDR3 DNA sequence: TGCGCCAGCAGCCAAGATCTTACTTTCCCGGGACAGGCCTACAATGAGCAGTTCTTC. As protein: CASSQDLTFPGQAYNEQFF.

The rearrangement uses TRBV9 and TRBJ2-5; 8 bases agree with TRBD2. J lost 2 bases, V lost 4 bases, and 7 bases had no gene match. This CDR3 has 15 amino acids. The germline CDR1 and CDR2 sequences are SGDLS and YYNGEE. CDR3 amino acids: CASSSGGGAQETQYF. The CDR3 DNA reads as TGTGCCAGCAGCTCCGGGGGGGGAGCTCAAGAGACCCAGTACTTC. Together with reference TRBV9 and TRBJ2-5, the CDR3 gives the full variable domain: DSGVTQTPKHLITATGQRVTLRCSPRSGDLSVYWYQQSLDQGLQFLIQYYNGEERAKGNILERFSAQQFPDLHSELNLSSLELGDSALYFCASSSGGGAQETQYFGPGTRLLVL.

This sequence joins TRBV6-4 and TRBJ2-7; possible D gene TRBD1, 5 bases. CDR1 is MRHNA, CDR2 SNTAGT, per germline. CDR3 length equals 13 residues. The ends were cut back, 5 bases at V and 2 bases at J, with 10 bases in the middle. The CDR3 loop reads CASSKQETYEQYF. The DNA for the CDR3 is TGTGCCAGCAGTAAACAGGAGACCTACGAGCAGTACTTC.

This clone was observed a single time. The V and J genes are TRBV4-1 and TRBJ2-1; a weak D match, TRBD2 (6 bases). The CDR3 contains 15 residues. Deletions cut 4 bases from V and 5 bases from J, with 15 bases between. Looked up from germline, CDR1 is MGHRA and CDR2 is YSYEKL. CDR3 sequence (DNA): TGCGCCAGCAGCCTTTCGGGACTCTCAAACAATGAGCAGTTCTTC. Translated: CASSLSGLSNNEQFF.

V gene TRBV9 combines with J gene TRBJ2-3, with D uncertain. The germline V gene encodes CDR1 SGDLS and CDR2 YYNGEE. This CDR3 is 13 amino acids long. V was shortened by 0 bases and J by 4 bases, with 6 bases between the two germline ends. CDR3 loop: CASSVGGSDTQYF. The CDR3 DNA is TGTGCCAGCAGCGTAGGTGGCTCAGATACGCAGTATTTT. The full variable domain, with the rest looked up from reference TRBV9 and TRBJ2-3, is DSGVTQTPKHLITATGQRVTLRCSPRSGDLSVYWYQQSLDQGLQFLIQYYNGEERAKGNILERFSAQQFPDLHSELNLSSLELGDSALYFCASSVGGSDTQYFGPGTRLTVL.

This rearrangement joins TRBV4-1 to TRBJ2-2; tentatively, D is TRBD1 (6 bases). V lost 2 bases to trimming and J lost 0 bases, with 16 bases between them. CDR1 is MGHRA and CDR2 is YSYEKL in the germline V gene. The CDR3 is 18 residues long. The CDR3 sequence: CASSQSQGPFANTGELFF. For the CDR3, the DNA is TGCGCCAGCAGCCAATCGCAGGGGCCGTTCGCGAACACCGGGGAGCTGTTTTTT.

V is TRBV6-5 and J is TRBJ2-1; the D is unclear. In germline, CDR1 is MNHEY, CDR2 SVGAGI. V was clipped by 0 bases and J by 0 bases, with 9 bases between them. There are 16 residues in the CDR3. The DNA of the CDR3 is TGTGCCAGCAGTTACTCGTGGGGAAGCTCCTACAATGAGCAGTTCTTC. Its protein product is CASSYSWGSSYNEQFF.

V and J are TRBV6-1 and TRBJ2-5; unclear D gene. Germline V gene lookup returns CDR1 MNHNS and CDR2 SASEGT. Trimming took off 5 bases at V and 5 bases at J, with 6 bases between the two ends. This CDR3 comprises 11 residues. This CDR3 reads CASSYDETQYF. CDR3 sequence (DNA): TGTGCCAGCAGTTACGACGAGACCCAGTACTTC.

V gene TRBV7-7 combines with J gene TRBJ2-3; TRBD2 might be the D (6 bases). With 0 bases removed from V and 5 bases from J, the gap between germline ends came to 6 bases. The germline V gene has CDR1 SSHAT and CDR2 FNYEAQ (reference sequence). The length of the CDR3 is 13 residues. The CDR3, as DNA: TGTGCCAGCAGCTTAGCGGAGGGAGATACGCAGTATTTT. Its translation is CASSLAEGDTQYF.

This clone was picked up one time. The chain carries TRBV5-1 and TRBJ2-5, with D perhaps matching TRBD1 (6 bases). CDR1 is SGHRS, CDR2 YFSETQ, per germline. The CDR3 extends over 14 amino acids. Trimming stripped 4 bases from V and 1 base from J, with 11 bases between. The CDR3 loop reads CASSQGQIQETQYF. The CDR3 nucleotides read TGCGCCAGCAGCCAAGGACAGATCCAAGAGACCCAGTACTTC.

V is TRBV7-9 and J is TRBJ2-5; D is unresolved. Per the germline V gene, CDR1 is SEHNR and CDR2 is FQNEAQ (reference sequence). This CDR3 has 16 amino acids. V was shortened by 5 bases and J by 1 base, with 17 bases between the two germline ends. The CDR3 DNA follows: TGTGCCAGCAGCGCGCCGGAGAGGTACCCCCAAGAGACCCAGTACTTC. Residues: CASSAPERYPQETQYF. Combining the CDR3 with reference TRBV7-9 and TRBJ2-5 gives the whole variable domain DTGVSQNPRHKITKRGQNVTFRCDPISEHNRLYWYRQTLGQGPEFLTYFQNEAQLEKSRLLSDRFSAERPKGSFSTLEIQRTEQGDSAMYLCASSAPERYPQETQYFGPGTRLLVL.

The chain joins TRBV15 to TRBJ2-5; 9 bases fit TRBD1. V gave up 2 bases and J gave up 5 bases; unmatched junction bases: 12. The CDR3 extends over 17 amino acids. From germline, CDR1 is LNHNV and CDR2 YYDKDF (reference sequence). CDR3 residues: CATSRPTQGAGWETQYF. CDR3 coding DNA: TGTGCCACCAGCAGACCAACACAGGGGGCAGGGTGGGAGACCCAGTACTTC.

The chain has TRBV5-4 and TRBJ1-1; a weak D match, TRBD1 (5 bases). From germline, CDR1 is SGHNT and CDR2 YYREEE (reference sequence). Between the trimmed V and J ends, which lost 2 bases and 1 base, there was a span of 9 bases. This CDR3 spans 14 amino acids. The CDR3 DNA reads as TGTGCCAGCAGCTTCCGGGGCGGGAACACTGAAGCTTTCTTT. Residues: CASSFRGGNTEAFF.

The chain links TRBV28 to TRBJ2-1; 9 bases agree with TRBD1. Trimming removed 5 bases from V and 5 bases from J; junction bases left unmatched: 4. CDR3 size: 14 residues. CDR1 MDHEN and CDR2 SYDVKM come from the germline V gene. Here the CDR3 reads CASSPGTGHNEQFF. The CDR3, as DNA: TGTGCCAGCAGTCCGGGGACAGGGCACAATGAGCAGTTCTTC.

The chain has TRBV5-4 and TRBJ2-2; D possibly matches TRBD1 or TRBD2 (7 bases each). Deletions cut 4 bases from V and 6 bases from J, with 10 bases between. There are 13 residues in the CDR3. Germline-derived CDR1 and CDR2 are SGHNT and YYREEE (reference sequence). CDR3 residues: CASSPGGAGELFF. The CDR3, as DNA: TGTGCCAGCAGCCCAGGGGGGGCCGGGGAGCTGTTTTTT.

The gene calls are TRBV10-3 and TRBJ2-3, with TRBD2 matching over 8 bases. The V and J ends lost 7 bases and 2 bases, in that order; junction bases with no gene match: 2. The CDR3 covers 13 residues. The germline CDR1 and CDR2 sequences are ENHRY and SYGVKD. The CDR3 DNA follows: TGTGCCATCACGGGGGGGGACACAGATACGCAGTATTTT. This translates into CAITGGDTDTQYF.

By sample share, this clone is medium-sized. J is TRBJ1-1 and V is TRBV4-3; the D is unclear. Looked up from germline, CDR1 is LGHNA and CDR2 is YSLEER. The CDR3 contains 18 residues. V was clipped by 4 bases and J by 2 bases, with 23 bases between them. CDR3 sequence reads: CASSPTSDSRWVNTEAFF. For the CDR3, the DNA is TGCGCCAGCAGCCCTACGTCGGACTCCCGATGGGTAAACACTGAAGCTTTCTTT.

V is TRBV29-1 and J is TRBJ1-1, with D perhaps matching TRBD1 (6 bases). Germline V CDR1 and CDR2: SQVTM, ANQGSEA. This CDR3 comprises 14 residues. V gave up 1 base and J gave up 5 bases, with 14 bases separating them. The CDR3 region is CSVEGAGEGTEAFF. The CDR3 DNA sequence: TGCAGCGTTGAAGGGGCAGGGGAGGGGACTGAAGCTTTCTTT.